This TCR beta chain was sequenced in a study of blood T cells in healthy people across ages. Study outcomes and limitations: TCR beta diversity correlated strongly with naive T cell percentage.

There are 14 residues in the CDR3. V was trimmed by 4 bases and J by 4 bases, leaving 12 bases between them. From germline, CDR1 is MRHNA and CDR2 SNTAGT. This clonotype showed up just a few times. The antigen is undetermined. A second PCR of roughly 7 to 11 cycles used a sample-barcoded 5' primer and a J-beta primer mix. MiXCR, applied by TCRdb to the 5' RACE reads, yields one record per CDR3 protein. The table includes 600,000 to 850,000 distinct CDR3 sequences, more than 40% detected once. The chain recombines TRBV6-4 with TRBJ2-3; D gene uncertain. This TCR came from a woman aged 55-70 years in good health. Material for sequencing was blood. The CDR3 region has the DNA TGTGCCAGCAGTGCCAAAGCTGGGGCAGATACGCAGTATTTT. This gives the protein CASSAKAGADTQYF.